The present entry profiles one T cell receptor (beta chain) with its context. Its antigen is unknown. This specimen belongs to a study of blood T cells in healthy people across ages. Study-wide results and limits: The study lacked donor CMV status, which possibly confounded expanded clonotype changes. Samples with more naive T cells showed higher observed beta diversity.

Samples each yielded at least 5.5 micrograms of total RNA. This CDR3 is 18 amino acids long. V lost 0 bases and J lost 0; bases outside the gene matches: 10. Germline lookup yields CDR1 MGHRA and CDR2 YSYEKL. Through a sample-barcoded 5' primer and a J-beta primer mix, a second PCR was run for roughly 7 to 12 cycles. A template-switch adaptor with 12 random nucleotides tagged each cDNA molecule. TCRdb used MiXCR to reprocess the 5' RACE reads, holding one entry per CDR3 protein. Of about 670,000 distinct CDR3 sequences listed, 40% to 50% are singletons. The TCR comes from a man at least 80 years old in good health. What was sequenced was blood. This chain joins TRBV4-1 and TRBJ2-7; 8 nucleotides line up with TRBD2. As DNA, the CDR3 is TGCGCCAGCAGCCAAGAAAAGCGGGGGATAAGGCACTCCTACGAGCAGTACTTC. Its protein product is CASSQEKRGIRHSYEQYF.